The rows below give T cell receptor beta chains drawn from one sample of a study of early T cells in non-severe SARS-CoV-2 infection. Using its own MiXCR run on the 5' RACE reads, TCRdb lists one record per CDR3 protein. Among 29,000 or so distinct CDR3 sequences listed, roughly a tenth were seen once. Sequencing was done on a sample of whole blood. Receptors were obtained from an adult who was a healthcare worker with PCR-confirmed SARS-CoV-2 infection or an uninfected control (not recorded which). Both conserved end residues are part of each CDR3. Fields, in order: J gene, V gene, CDR3 protein.

TRBJ2-3 TRBV7-9 CASSRGPETQYF
TRBJ2-2 TRBV20-1 CSATGTPNTGELFF
TRBJ1-4 TRBV14 CASSQQTPTNEKLFF
TRBJ2-4 TRBV12-5 CASGLVRGAKNIQYF
TRBJ2-6 TRBV7-6 CASSHNQRSSGANVLTF
TRBJ2-5 TRBV29-1 CSVGILETQYF
TRBJ2-7 TRBV19 CASSLGTGQGTYEQYF
TRBJ2-2 TRBV5-4 CASSGTDRNTGELFF
TRBJ1-2 TRBV4-3 CASSQAGRGGYTF
TRBJ1-1 TRBV7-2 CASSLDRGRAEAFF
TRBJ1-1 TRBV5-1 CASSLDGGTEAFF
TRBJ1-2 TRBV30 CAWTTYYGYTF
TRBJ1-1 TRBV7-3 CASSFSMGTEAFF
TRBJ2-3 TRBV7-9 CASSSPGTGGSDTQYF
TRBJ1-6 TRBV20-1 CSAREGGRSYNSPLHF
TRBJ1-2 TRBV3-1 CASSQTAYGYIF
TRBJ2-7 TRBV6-1 CASSGGGGNFEQYF
TRBJ1-1 TRBV10-3 CAISGGGRYTEAFF
TRBJ2-1 TRBV7-2 CASSPGLAGGPVFEQFF
TRBJ2-1 TRBV29-1 CSAASGTANNEQFF
TRBJ2-2 TRBV30 CAWRGMGTGELFF
TRBJ1-2 TRBV7-2 CASSLEGGYGYTF
TRBJ2-6 TRBV5-4 CASSSGTGGPGGANVLTF
TRBJ2-1 TRBV30 CAWSMTGGEQFF
TRBJ2-1 TRBV20-1 CSARDRLAGVSGEQFF
TRBJ2-3 TRBV12-3/TRBV12-4 CASSQTSGGTDTQYF
TRBJ1-2 TRBV7-9 CASSLWDDDGYTF